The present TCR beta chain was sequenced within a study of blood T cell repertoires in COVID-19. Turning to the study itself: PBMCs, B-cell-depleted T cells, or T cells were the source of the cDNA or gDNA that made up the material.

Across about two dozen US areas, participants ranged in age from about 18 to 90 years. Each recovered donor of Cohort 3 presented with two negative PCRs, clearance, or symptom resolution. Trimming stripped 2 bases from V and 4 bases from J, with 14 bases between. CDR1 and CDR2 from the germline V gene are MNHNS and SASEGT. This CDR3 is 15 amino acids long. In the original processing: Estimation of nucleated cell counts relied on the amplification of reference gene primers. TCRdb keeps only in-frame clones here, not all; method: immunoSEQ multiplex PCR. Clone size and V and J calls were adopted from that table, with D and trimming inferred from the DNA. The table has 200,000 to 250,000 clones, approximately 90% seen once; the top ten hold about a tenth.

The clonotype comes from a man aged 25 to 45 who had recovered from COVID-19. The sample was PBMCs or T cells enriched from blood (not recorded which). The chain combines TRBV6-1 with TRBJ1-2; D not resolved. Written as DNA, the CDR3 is TGTGCCAGCAGTGAATTTGAGGGTCACTCCTATGGCTACACCTTC. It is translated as CASSEFEGHSYGYTF.